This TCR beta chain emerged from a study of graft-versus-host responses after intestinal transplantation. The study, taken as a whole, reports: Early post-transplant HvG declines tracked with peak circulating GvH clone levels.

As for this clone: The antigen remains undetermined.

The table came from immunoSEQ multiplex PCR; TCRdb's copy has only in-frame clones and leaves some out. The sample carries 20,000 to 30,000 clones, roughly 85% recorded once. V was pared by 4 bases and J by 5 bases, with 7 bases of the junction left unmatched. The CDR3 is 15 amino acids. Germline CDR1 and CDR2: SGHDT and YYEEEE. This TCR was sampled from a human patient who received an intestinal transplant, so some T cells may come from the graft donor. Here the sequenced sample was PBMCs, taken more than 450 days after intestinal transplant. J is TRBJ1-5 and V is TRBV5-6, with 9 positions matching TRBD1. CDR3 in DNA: TGTGCCAGCAGCGCCGGACAGGGGTTTGATCAGCCCCAGCATTTT. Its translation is CASSAGQGFDQPQHF.